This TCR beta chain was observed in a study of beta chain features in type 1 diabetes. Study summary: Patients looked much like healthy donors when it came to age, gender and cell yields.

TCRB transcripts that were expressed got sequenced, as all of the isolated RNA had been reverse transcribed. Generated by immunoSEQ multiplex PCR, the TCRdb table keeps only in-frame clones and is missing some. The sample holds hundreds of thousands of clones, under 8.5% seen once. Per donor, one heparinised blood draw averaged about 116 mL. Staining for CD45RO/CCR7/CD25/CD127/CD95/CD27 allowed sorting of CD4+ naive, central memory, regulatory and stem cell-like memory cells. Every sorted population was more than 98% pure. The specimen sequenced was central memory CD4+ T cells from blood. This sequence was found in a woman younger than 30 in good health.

The CDR3 DNA reads as TGTGCCAGTTCAATAGCGGGAGGGCCGTCAGATACGCAGTATTTT. Its protein is CASSIAGGPSDTQYF. The V gene is TRBV28, the J gene TRBJ2-3; 11 bases map to TRBD2. The length of the CDR3 is 15 residues. Germline trimming cut 9 bases from V and 4 bases from J; bases unmatched to any gene: 9. Germline loops: CDR1 MDHEN, CDR2 SYDVKM.